This T cell receptor beta chain was recorded in a study of shared clonotypes between healthy human individuals. Looked up from germline, CDR1 is LNHNV and CDR2 is YYDKDF (reference sequence). Trimming took 5 bases from V and 5 from J, leaving 15 bases between them. The CDR3 consists of 14 residues. From CD4+ cells came CD45RA+ naive and CD45RA-negative memory subsets. The repertoire was sequenced with immunoSEQ multiplex PCR; TCRdb's copy has only in-frame clones and lacks some. Altogether some 900,000 clones are present, 70% to 85% being singletons, with the ten largest covering approximately 1.5%. The sample taken for sequencing was memory CD4+ T cells sorted from blood. Regarding subset: CD45RA-negative fraction. The chain couples TRBV15 to TRBJ1-1, with D perhaps TRBD1 (6 bases). The TCR comes from a man younger than 35 in good health. CDR3: CATSLESQGTEAFF. CDR3 nucleotides: TGTGCCACCAGCCTAGAGTCCCAGGGGACTGAAGCTTTCTTT. Full variable domain (outside the CDR3, taken from reference TRBV15 and TRBJ1-1): DAMVIQNPRYQVTQFGKPVTLSCSQTLNHNVMYWYQQKSSQAPKLLFHYYDKDFNNEADTPDNFQSRRPNTSFCFLDIRSPGLGDTAMYLCATSLESQGTEAFFGQGTRLTVV.